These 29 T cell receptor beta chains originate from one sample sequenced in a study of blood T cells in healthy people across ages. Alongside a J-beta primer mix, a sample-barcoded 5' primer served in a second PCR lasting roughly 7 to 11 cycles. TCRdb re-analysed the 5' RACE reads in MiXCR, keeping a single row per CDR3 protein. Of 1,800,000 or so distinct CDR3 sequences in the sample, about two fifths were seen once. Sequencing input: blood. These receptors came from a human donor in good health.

CDR3: CASSANRDRADTEAFF. CDR3 bases: TGTGCCAGCAGCGCAAACCGGGACAGGGCAGACACTGAAGCTTTCTTT. The genes are TRBV7-2 and TRBJ1-1, with 9 bases lining up with TRBD1. Germline trimming cut 5 bases from V and 3 bases from J; bases unmatched to any gene: 10. Germline lookup yields CDR1 SGHTA and CDR2 FQGNSA. The CDR3 covers 16 residues.

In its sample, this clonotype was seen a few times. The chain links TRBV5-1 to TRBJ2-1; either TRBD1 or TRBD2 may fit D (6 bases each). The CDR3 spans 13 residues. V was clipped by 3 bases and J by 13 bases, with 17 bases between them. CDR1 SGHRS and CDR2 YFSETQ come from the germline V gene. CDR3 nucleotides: TGCGCCAGCAGCTCCGAAGGGGGAGGACAACAGTTCTTC. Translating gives CASSSEGGGQQFF.

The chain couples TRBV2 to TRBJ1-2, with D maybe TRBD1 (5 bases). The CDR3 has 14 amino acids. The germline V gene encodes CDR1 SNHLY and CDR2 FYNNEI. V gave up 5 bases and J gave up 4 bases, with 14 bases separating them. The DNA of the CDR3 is TGTGCCAGCAGTTCCGGGGCACCAGTCTATGGCTACACCTTC. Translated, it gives CASSSGAPVYGYTF.

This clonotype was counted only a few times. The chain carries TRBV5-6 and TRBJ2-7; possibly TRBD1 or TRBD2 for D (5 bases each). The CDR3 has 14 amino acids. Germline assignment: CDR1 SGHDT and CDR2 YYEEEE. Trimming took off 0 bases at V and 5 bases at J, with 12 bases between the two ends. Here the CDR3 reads CASSLAGPGDEQYF. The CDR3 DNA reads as TGTGCCAGCAGCTTGGCGGGACCCGGGGACGAGCAGTACTTC.

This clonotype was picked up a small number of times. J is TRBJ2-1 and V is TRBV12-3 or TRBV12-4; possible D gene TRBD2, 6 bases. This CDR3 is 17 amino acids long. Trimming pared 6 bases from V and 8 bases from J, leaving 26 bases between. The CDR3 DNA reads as TGTGCCAGCAGAAATGAACCCGGGAGACGTTCAGTTGATGAGCAGTTCTTC. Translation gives CASRNEPGRRSVDEQFF.

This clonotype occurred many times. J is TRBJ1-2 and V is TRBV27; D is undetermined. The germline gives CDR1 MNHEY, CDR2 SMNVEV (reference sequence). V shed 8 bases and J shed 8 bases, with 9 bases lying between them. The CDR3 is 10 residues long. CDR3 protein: CASDSQGYTF. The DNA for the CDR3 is TGTGCCAGCGATTCTCAGGGCTACACCTTC.

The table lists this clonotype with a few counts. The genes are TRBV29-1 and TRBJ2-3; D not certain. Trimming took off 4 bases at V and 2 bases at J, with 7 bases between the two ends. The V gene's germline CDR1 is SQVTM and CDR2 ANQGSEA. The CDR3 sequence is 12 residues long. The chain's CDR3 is CSVAGATDTQYF. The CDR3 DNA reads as TGCAGCGTTGCAGGAGCCACAGATACGCAGTATTTT.

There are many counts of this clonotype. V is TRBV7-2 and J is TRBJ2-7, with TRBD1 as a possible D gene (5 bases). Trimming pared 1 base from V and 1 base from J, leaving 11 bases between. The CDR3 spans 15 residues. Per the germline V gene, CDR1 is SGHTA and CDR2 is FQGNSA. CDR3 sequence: CASSLGPGPSYEQYF. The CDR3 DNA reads TGTGCCAGCAGCTTAGGACCAGGGCCTTCCTACGAGCAGTACTTC.

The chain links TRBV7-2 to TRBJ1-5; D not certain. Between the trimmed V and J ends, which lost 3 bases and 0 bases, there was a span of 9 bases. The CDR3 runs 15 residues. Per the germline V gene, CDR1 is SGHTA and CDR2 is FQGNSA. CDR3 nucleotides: TGTGCCAGCAGCTTGACACACCATAGCAATCAGCCCCAGCATTTT. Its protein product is CASSLTHHSNQPQHF.

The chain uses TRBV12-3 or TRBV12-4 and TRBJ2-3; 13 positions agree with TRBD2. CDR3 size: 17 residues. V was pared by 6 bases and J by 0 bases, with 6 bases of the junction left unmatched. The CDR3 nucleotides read TGTGCCAGCAGAAAGACTAGCGGGGGGCCGAGCACAGATACGCAGTATTTT. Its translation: CASRKTSGGPSTDTQYF.

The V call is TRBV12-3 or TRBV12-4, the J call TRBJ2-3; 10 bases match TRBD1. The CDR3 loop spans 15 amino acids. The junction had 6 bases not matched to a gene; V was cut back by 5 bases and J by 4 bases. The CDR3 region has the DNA TGTGCCAGCAGTCCATGGACAGGGGGAGCAGATACGCAGTATTTT. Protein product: CASSPWTGGADTQYF.

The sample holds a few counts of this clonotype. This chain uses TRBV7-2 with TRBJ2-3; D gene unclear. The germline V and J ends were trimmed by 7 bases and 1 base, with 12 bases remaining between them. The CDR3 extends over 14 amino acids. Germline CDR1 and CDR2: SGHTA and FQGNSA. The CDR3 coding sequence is TGTGCCAGCACCCCGGCAGGTGGCACAGATACGCAGTATTTT. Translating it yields CASTPAGGTDTQYF.

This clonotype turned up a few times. CDR3 residues: CASSYSVPGLRDEQYF. CDR3 DNA sequence: TGTGCCAGCAGTTACTCGGTCCCGGGATTACGAGACGAGCAGTACTTC. The rearrangement uses TRBV6-2 or TRBV6-3 and TRBJ2-7, with TRBD2 as a possible D gene (5 bases). V was pared by 0 bases and J by 5 bases, with 17 bases between. The CDR3 totals 16 residues. CDR1 MNHEY and CDR2 SVGEGT come from the germline V gene.

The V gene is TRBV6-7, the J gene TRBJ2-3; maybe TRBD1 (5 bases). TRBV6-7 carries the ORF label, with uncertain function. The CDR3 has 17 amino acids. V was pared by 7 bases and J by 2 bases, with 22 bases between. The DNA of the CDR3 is TGTGCCAGCATTTATGTTACAGGACCGCCCCCCACAGATACGCAGTATTTT. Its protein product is CASIYVTGPPPTDTQYF.

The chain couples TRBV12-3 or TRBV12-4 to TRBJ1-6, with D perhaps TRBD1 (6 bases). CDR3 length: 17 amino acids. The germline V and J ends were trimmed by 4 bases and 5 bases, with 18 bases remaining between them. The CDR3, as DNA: TGTGCCAGCAGTTATCTCCTTGGGGGCGGCAATAATTCACCCCTCCACTTT. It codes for CASSYLLGGGNNSPLHF.

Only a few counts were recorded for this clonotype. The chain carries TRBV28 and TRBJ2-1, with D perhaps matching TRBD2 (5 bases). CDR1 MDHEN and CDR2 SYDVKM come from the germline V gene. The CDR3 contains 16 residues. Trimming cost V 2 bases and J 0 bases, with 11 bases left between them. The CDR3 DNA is TGTGCCAGCAGTTTAAACCGGGGAAACTCCTACAATGAGCAGTTCTTC. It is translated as CASSLNRGNSYNEQFF.

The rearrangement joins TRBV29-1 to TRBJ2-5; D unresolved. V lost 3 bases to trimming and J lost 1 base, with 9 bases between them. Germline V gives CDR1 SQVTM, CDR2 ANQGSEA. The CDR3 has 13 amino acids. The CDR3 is CSVDGRIQETQYF. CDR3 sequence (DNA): TGCAGCGTTGATGGACGGATCCAAGAGACCCAGTACTTC.

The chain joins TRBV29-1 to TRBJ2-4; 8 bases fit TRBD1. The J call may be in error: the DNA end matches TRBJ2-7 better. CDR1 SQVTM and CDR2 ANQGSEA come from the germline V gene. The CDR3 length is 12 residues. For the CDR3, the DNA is TGCAGCGGTCGACAGGGGTCGGGCGAGCAGTACTTC. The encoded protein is CSGRQGSGEQYF.

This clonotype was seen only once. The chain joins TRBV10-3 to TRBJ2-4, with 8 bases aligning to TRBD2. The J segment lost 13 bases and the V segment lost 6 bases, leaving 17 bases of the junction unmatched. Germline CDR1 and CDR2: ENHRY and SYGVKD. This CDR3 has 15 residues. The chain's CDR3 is CAIRSQAGAYYVQYF. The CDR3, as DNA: TGTGCCATCAGGTCACAAGCGGGGGCTTACTACGTGCAGTACTTC.

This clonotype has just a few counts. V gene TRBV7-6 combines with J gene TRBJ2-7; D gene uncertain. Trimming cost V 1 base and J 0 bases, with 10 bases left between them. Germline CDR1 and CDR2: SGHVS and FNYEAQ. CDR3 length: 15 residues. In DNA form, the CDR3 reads TGTGCCAGCAGCTTAGGGTCTCTGAGCTCCTACGAGCAGTACTTC. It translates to CASSLGSLSSYEQYF. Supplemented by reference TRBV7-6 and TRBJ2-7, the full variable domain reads GAGVSQSPRYKVTKRGQDVALRCDPISGHVSLYWYRQALGQGPEFLTYFNYEAQQDKSGLPNDRFSAERPEGSISTLTIQRTEQRDSAMYRCASSLGSLSSYEQYFGPGTRLTVT.

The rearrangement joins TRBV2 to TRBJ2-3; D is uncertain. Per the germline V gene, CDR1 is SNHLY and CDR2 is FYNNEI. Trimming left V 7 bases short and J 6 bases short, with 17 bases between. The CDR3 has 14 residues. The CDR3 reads CASNAQVVPDTQYF. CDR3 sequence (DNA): TGTGCCAGCAACGCCCAGGTCGTTCCGGATACGCAGTATTTT.

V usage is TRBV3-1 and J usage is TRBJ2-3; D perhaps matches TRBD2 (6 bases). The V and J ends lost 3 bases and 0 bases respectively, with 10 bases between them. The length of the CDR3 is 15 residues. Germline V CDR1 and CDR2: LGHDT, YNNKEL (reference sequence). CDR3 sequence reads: CASSQPGTSTDTQYF. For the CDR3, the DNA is TGTGCCAGCAGCCAGCCCGGGACTAGCACAGATACGCAGTATTTT.

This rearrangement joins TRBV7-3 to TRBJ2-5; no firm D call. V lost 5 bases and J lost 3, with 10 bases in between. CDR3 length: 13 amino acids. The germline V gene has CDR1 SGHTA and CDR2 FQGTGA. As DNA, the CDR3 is TGTGCCAGCAGCATATCCGTGGAAGAGACCCAGTACTTC. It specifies CASSISVEETQYF.

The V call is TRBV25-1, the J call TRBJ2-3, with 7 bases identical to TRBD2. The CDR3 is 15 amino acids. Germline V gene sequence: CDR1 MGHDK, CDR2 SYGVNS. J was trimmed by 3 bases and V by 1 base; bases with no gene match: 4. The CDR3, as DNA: TGTGCCAGCAGTGAATTCCGGGGGGATACAGATACGCAGTATTTT. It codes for CASSEFRGDTDTQYF.

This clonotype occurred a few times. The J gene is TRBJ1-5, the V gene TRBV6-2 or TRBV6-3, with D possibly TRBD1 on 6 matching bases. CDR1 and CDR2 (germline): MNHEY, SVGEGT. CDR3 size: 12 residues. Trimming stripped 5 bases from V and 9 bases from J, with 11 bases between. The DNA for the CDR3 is TGTGCCAGCAGTAAAAGACAGGCGCCCCAGCATTTT. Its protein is CASSKRQAPQHF.

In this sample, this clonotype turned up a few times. The CDR3 DNA reads TGCGCCAGCAGCCAAGTTGTGCGTGCGGGGGGGCACAATGAGCAGTTCTTC. Translated, it gives CASSQVVRAGGHNEQFF. The rearrangement links TRBV4-3 to TRBJ2-1, with TRBD2 identical over 9 bases. This CDR3 region has 17 residues. Germline V gene sequence: CDR1 LGHNA, CDR2 YSLEER. The V segment lost 1 base and the J segment 5 bases; nucleotides outside the gene matches: 9.

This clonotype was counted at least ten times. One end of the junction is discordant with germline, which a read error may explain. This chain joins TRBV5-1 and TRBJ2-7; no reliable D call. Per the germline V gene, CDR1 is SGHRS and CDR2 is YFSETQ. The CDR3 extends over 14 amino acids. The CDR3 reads CASSLDRSSYEQYF. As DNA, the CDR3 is TGTGCCAGCAGCTTAGACCGAAGCTCCTACGAGCAGTACTTC.

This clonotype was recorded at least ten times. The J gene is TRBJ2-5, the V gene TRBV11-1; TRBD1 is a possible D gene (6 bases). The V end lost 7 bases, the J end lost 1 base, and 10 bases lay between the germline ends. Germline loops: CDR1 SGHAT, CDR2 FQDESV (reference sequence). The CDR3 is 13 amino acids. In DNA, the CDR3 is TGTGCCAGCACAAGGGACATCCAAGAGACCCAGTACTTC. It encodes CASTRDIQETQYF.

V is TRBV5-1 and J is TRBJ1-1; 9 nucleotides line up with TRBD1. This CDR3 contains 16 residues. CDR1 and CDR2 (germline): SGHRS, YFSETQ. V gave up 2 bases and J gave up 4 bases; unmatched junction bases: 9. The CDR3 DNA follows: TGCGCCAGCAGCTTTGCGGGGTTGGACAGGGGCACTGAAGCTTTCTTT. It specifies CASSFAGLDRGTEAFF.